The clone carrying this T cell receptor (beta chain) came up many times. Its antigen is undetermined. Sequencing ends 3 residues short of the CDR3 end; the germline J gene provides the rest. These data belong to a study of T cell clonality in common variable immunodeficiency. Germline V CDR1 and CDR2: SNHLY, FYNNEI. J gave up 7 bases and V 9 bases, and 9 bases lay outside the gene matches. This CDR3 has 14 residues. Study-wide results and limits: Common variable immunodeficiency TCR beta sequences reportedly had fewer deletions and N-nucleotide insertions.

Method: immunoSEQ multiplex PCR; TCRdb's copy keeps in-frame clones and lacks some. Recorded here are tens of thousands of clones, with no singletons, and the ten leading clones hold roughly 6%. This receptor was taken from a human donor with common variable immunodeficiency. This chain joins TRBV2 and TRBJ2-3, with 11 bases fitting TRBD2. The sequencing input was peripheral blood mononuclear cells. The CDR3 sequence is CASDLGLAENTQYF. The covered CDR3 bases are TGTGCCAGTGACCTGGGACTAGCGGAGAATACG. Looking up the rest from reference TRBV2 and TRBJ2-3 gives the full variable domain: EPEVTQTPSHQVTQMGQEVILRCVPISNHLYFYWYRQILGQKVEFLVSFYNNEISEKSEIFDDQFSVERPDGSNFTLKIRSTKLEDSAMYFCASDLGLAENTQYFGPGTRLTVL.